One TCR beta chain is described in this entry. This record belongs to a study of T cell changes during pregnancy in multiple sclerosis. V was clipped by 5 bases and J by 5 bases, with 15 bases between them. CDR3 size: 15 residues. Germline values: CDR1 SGHTA, CDR2 FQGNSA. TCRdb's table, derived via immunoSEQ multiplex PCR, lists solely in-frame clones and lacks some. Of under 50,000 clones listed, about 90% are singletons. The input for sequencing was CD4+ T cells from peripheral blood mononuclear cells, taken in the second trimester of pregnancy. The chain combines TRBV7-2 with TRBJ1-4, with D uncertain. The TCR was taken from a female donor in good health, enrolled as a control in a pregnancy study. CDR3 nucleotide sequence: TGTGCCAGCAGCACAAGGTCGGGTCAGAATGAAAAACTGTTTTTT. It is translated as CASSTRSGQNEKLFF.